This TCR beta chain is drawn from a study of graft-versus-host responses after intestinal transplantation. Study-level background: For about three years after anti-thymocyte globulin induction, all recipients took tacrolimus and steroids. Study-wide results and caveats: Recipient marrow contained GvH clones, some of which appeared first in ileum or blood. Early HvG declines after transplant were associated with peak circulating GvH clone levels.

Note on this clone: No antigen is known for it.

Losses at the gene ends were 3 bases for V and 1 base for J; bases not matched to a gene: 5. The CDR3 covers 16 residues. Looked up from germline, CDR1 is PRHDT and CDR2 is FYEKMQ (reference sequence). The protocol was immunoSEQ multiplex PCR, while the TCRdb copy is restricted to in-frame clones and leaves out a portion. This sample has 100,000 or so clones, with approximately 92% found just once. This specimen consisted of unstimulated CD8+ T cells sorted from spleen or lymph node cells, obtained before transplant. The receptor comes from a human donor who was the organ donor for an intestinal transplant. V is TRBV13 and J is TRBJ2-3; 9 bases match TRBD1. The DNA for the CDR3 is TGTGCCAGCAGCTTCGCGCGACAGGGGGGCACAGATACGCAGTATTTT. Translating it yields CASSFARQGGTDTQYF.